This record concerns one T cell receptor beta chain sequence. The data stem from a study of Tregs in tolerant kidney transplant recipients. Produced via immunoSEQ multiplex PCR; TCRdb's table is partial and in-frame only. The sample lists 50,000 to 75,000 clones; 80% to 90% were seen once. The V segment lost 0 bases and the J segment 0 bases; nucleotides outside the gene matches: 6. This CDR3 spans 17 amino acids. Germline CDR1 MGHRA, CDR2 YSYEKL. The rearrangement links TRBV4-1 to TRBJ2-3; the match to TRBD2 covers 7 bases. The sequence came from a human donor who received a combined kidney and bone marrow transplant. The source material was Tregs from blood, sampled before the transplant. The chain's CDR3 is CASSQEVVTSSTDTQYF. CDR3 in DNA: TGCGCCAGCAGCCAAGAGGTGGTGACTAGCAGCACAGATACGCAGTATTTT.